Listed here is a single T cell receptor beta chain. The entry originates in a study of blood T cell repertoires in COVID-19. Overall study context: Samples representing acute and convalescent COVID-19 were sourced from the United States, Italy and Spain. T cells, B-cell-depleted T cells, or PBMCs provided the cDNA or gDNA that served as material.

In the original workflow: Estimation of nucleated cell counts relied on the amplification of reference gene primers. Produced via immunoSEQ multiplex PCR; TCRdb's table is partial and in-frame only. That table furnishes V, J and clone size, whereas the DNA furnished D and trimming. This sample yields about 190,000 clones, of which 90% are seen a single time; about 0.58% belongs to the top ten. Unmatched junction bases numbered 11, after V lost 7 bases and J lost 3 bases. Germline V gene data show CDR1 as SNHLY and CDR2 as FYNNEI. The CDR3 has 15 amino acids. Sequenced sample: peripheral blood. This chain links TRBV2 with TRBJ2-7; 8 bases agree with TRBD1. The TCR sequence derives from a middle-aged man with acute or convalescent COVID-19. This chain's CDR3 is CASTDKWTGHYEQYF. CDR3 coding DNA: TGTGCCAGCACCGATAAATGGACAGGGCACTACGAGCAGTACTTC.